This T cell receptor (beta chain) was captured by sequencing in a study of regulatory T cells in long-lasting Graves disease. Study outcomes and limitations: Accuracy could have been hurt by small sample size. Newly diagnosed Graves' patients had higher TCR diversity than persistent ones.

As regards this clonotype: Its target is unknown.

iRepertoire HTBI primers and Arm-PCR of CDR3 regions built TCR beta libraries. TCRdb independently ran MiXCR on the multiplex PCR reads; one entry per CDR3 protein. The sample yields roughly 360,000 distinct CDR3 sequences, approximately 23% seen once. The J segment lost 5 bases and the V segment lost 7 bases, leaving 5 bases of the junction unmatched. Germline CDR1 SQVTM, CDR2 ANQGSEA. The CDR3 sequence is 12 residues long. Time point defined: persistent/refractory GD, antithyroid drugs over 5 years with positive TRAb. Extracted PBMC RNA gave rise to the TCR library. This TCR derives from a woman in her thirties or forties with Graves disease. This chain links TRBV29-1 with TRBJ1-1, with TRBD1 matching 9 bases. The sequenced sample was peripheral blood mononuclear cells (PBMCs), obtained when the disease was refractory, from a patient treated with antithyroid drugs. The CDR3 sequence: CSARTGVTEAFF. CDR3 nucleotides: TGCAGCGCTAGGACAGGGGTTACTGAAGCTTTCTTT.